These T cell receptor beta chains were read from a single sample in a study of cytomegalovirus exposure and HLA in healthy donors. The data were produced by immunoSEQ multiplex PCR, yet TCRdb's version contains in-frame clones alone and is incomplete. The sample carries 110,000 or so clones, roughly 79% recorded once. The specimen was PBMCs. These receptor sequences come from a male donor in good health and CMV-seronegative. CDR3s include the opening cysteine and the closing phenylalanine or tryptophan. The D gene is left open where the match is weak. Size is omitted from some rows. Given values are once, few, many or a class for expanded clones.

DNA: TGTGCCAGCAGCCCTCGACAGCCCTACGAGCAGTACTTC
CDR3: CASSPRQPYEQYF
size: .
J: TRBJ2-7
V: TRBV7-8
length: 13
D: .

DNA: TGTGCCAGTAGCCCACTAAGGGGACAGGGGGGTTATGGCTACACCTTC
CDR3: CASSPLRGQGGYGYTF
size: .
J: TRBJ1-2
V: TRBV19
length: 16
D: TRBD1

DNA: TGTGCCAGCAGCTTAGATCAGGGCTACGAGCAGTACTTC
CDR3: CASSLDQGYEQYF
size: .
J: TRBJ2-7
V: TRBV11-3
length: 13
D: .

DNA: TGTGCCAGCAGCTTAGCGTCTTCCGGGGGTGTCACTGAAGCTTTCTTT
CDR3: CASSLASSGGVTEAFF
size: .
J: TRBJ1-1
V: TRBV11-3
length: 16
D: .

DNA: TGTGCCAGTAGTCGACAGGGGGTCGTCGATCAGCCCCAGCATTTT
CDR3: CASSRQGVVDQPQHF
size: .
J: TRBJ1-5
V: TRBV19
length: 15
D: TRBD1

DNA: TGCGCCAGCAGCTCCGGGAGGGCAGGGGGTTACGAGCAGTACTTC
CDR3: CASSSGRAGGYEQYF
size: once
J: TRBJ2-7
V: TRBV5-1
length: 15
D: .

DNA: TGTGCCAGTAGTATCCCCGGTCTTTCCTACGAGCAGTACTTC
CDR3: CASSIPGLSYEQYF
size: .
J: TRBJ2-7
V: TRBV19
length: 14
D: .

DNA: TGTGCCAGCAGTTACTCGTGGACAGCGAACACCGGGGAGCTGTTTTTT
CDR3: CASSYSWTANTGELFF
size: .
J: TRBJ2-2
V: TRBV6-5
length: 16
D: .

DNA: TGTGCCAGCAGCTTGCCGGGACAGAGAATCTACGAGCAGTACTTC
CDR3: CASSLPGQRIYEQYF
size: .
J: TRBJ2-7
V: TRBV5-5
length: 15
D: TRBD1

DNA: TGTGCCAGCAGCTTAGTGGAAAGGACCAGGGTTCCCACCGGGGAGCTGTTTTTT
CDR3: CASSLVERTRVPTGELFF
size: .
J: TRBJ2-2
V: TRBV11-3
length: 18
D: .

DNA: TGCGCCAGCAGCCAAGGAGTCCTCGGCAGGGTGAACACTGAAGCTTTCTTT
CDR3: CASSQGVLGRVNTEAFF
size: few
J: TRBJ1-1
V: TRBV4-1
length: 17
D: .

DNA: TGTGCCAGCAGCCCCAGACCAGGGGGAATGTCCTACGAGCAGTACTTC
CDR3: CASSPRPGGMSYEQYF
size: .
J: TRBJ2-7
V: TRBV4-2
length: 16
D: TRBD1

DNA: TGCGCCAGCAGCTATAGACTAGCGGGGGAAGAGACCCAGTACTTC
CDR3: CASSYRLAGEETQYF
size: .
J: TRBJ2-5
V: TRBV4-3
length: 15
D: TRBD2

DNA: TGCAGCGCTGAGGGCAGGGTGTCAGATACGCAGTATTTT
CDR3: CSAEGRVSDTQYF
size: once
J: TRBJ2-3
V: TRBV29-1
length: 13
D: .

DNA: TGTGCCAGCAGTTACTCGTACAGGGTCACTGAAGCTTTCTTT
CDR3: CASSYSYRVTEAFF
size: .
J: TRBJ1-1
V: TRBV6-5
length: 14
D: .

DNA: TGCGCCAGCAGCGCCGGGGGGGGCAGTGCAGCCTACAATGAGCAGTTCTTC
CDR3: CASSAGGGSAAYNEQFF
size: .
J: TRBJ2-1
V: TRBV5-1
length: 17
D: TRBD2

DNA: TGTGCCAGCTCACCAGGACAGGGGATGGACTATGGCTACACCTTC
CDR3: CASSPGQGMDYGYTF
size: .
J: TRBJ1-2
V: TRBV18
length: 15
D: TRBD1

DNA: TGTGCCATCAGTGGAGGGTTTGCGAACACTGAAGCTTTCTTT
CDR3: CAISGGFANTEAFF
size: .
J: TRBJ1-1
V: TRBV10-3
length: 14
D: .

DNA: TGCGCCAGCAGCCAAGGGTTACGGGGGAGCTACGAGCAGTACTTC
CDR3: CASSQGLRGSYEQYF
size: once
J: TRBJ2-7
V: TRBV4-3
length: 15
D: .

DNA: TGCGCCAGCAGTGAGTCTGGTAGCGGAATTAACAATGAGCAGTTCTTC
CDR3: CASSESGSGINNEQFF
size: .
J: TRBJ2-1
V: TRBV10-1
length: 16
D: .

DNA: TGCGCCAGCAGCCAACCTCACAATGAGCAGTTCTTC
CDR3: CASSQPHNEQFF
size: .
J: TRBJ2-1
V: TRBV4-3
length: 12
D: .

DNA: TGTGCCAGCAGCTTGTCCACAGGGAACTACAATGAGCAGTTCTTC
CDR3: CASSLSTGNYNEQFF
size: .
J: TRBJ2-1
V: TRBV7-2
length: 15
D: .

DNA: TGTGCCTGGTCCCGGACTAGCGGGTCCGAGCAGTACTTC
CDR3: CAWSRTSGSEQYF
size: .
J: TRBJ2-7
V: TRBV30
length: 13
D: TRBD2

DNA: TGTGCCAGCAGCCAGGACGAAGGCGGGGGCTACACCTTC
CDR3: CASSQDEGGGYTF
size: .
J: TRBJ1-2
V: TRBV11-3
length: 13
D: .

DNA: TGCGCCACCGGACTAGCTGTTGACACCGGGGAGCTGTTTTTT
CDR3: CATGLAVDTGELFF
size: few
J: TRBJ2-2
V: TRBV4-1
length: 14
D: TRBD2

DNA: TGCGCCAGCAGCAAGGCTGCGGGAACTGACAGGGATGAATGGGTTACGCAGTATTTT
CDR3: CASSKAAGTDRDEWVTQYF
size: .
J: TRBJ2-3
V: TRBV5-1
length: 19
D: .

DNA: TGCGCCAGCAGCCAAGAGGGGCGGGAATTAGAAAAACTGTTTTTT
CDR3: CASSQEGRELEKLFF
size: few
J: TRBJ1-4
V: TRBV4-1
length: 15
D: .

DNA: TGCGCCAGCAGCTTGGGAGACGAGGGAGAGGACACTGAAGCTTTCTTT
CDR3: CASSLGDEGEDTEAFF
size: .
J: TRBJ1-1
V: TRBV5-1
length: 16
D: .

DNA: TGCAGCGCCTACAGGGGCGACGAGACCCAGTACTTC
CDR3: CSAYRGDETQYF
size: once
J: TRBJ2-5
V: TRBV29-1
length: 12
D: TRBD1

DNA: TGTGCCAGCAGCTTAGATCTCGGGTTGGTTGAAGGCTACACCTTC
CDR3: CASSLDLGLVEGYTF
size: .
J: TRBJ1-2
V: TRBV11-2
length: 15
D: .

DNA: TGTGCCAGCCGAAGGGGACAGCTCATCGGGGAGCTGTTTTTT
CDR3: CASRRGQLIGELFF
size: once
J: TRBJ2-2
V: TRBV27
length: 14
D: TRBD1

DNA: TGCGCCAGCAGCTTGGAGGGAGGGGTCGACACCGGGGAGCTGTTTTTT
CDR3: CASSLEGGVDTGELFF
size: .
J: TRBJ2-2
V: TRBV5-1
length: 16
D: TRBD2

DNA: TGTGCCAGCAGAATTAGCGGGAGGGCCGGAGGCGAGCAGTACTTC
CDR3: CASRISGRAGGEQYF
size: .
J: TRBJ2-7
V: TRBV7-2
length: 15
D: TRBD2

DNA: TGTGCCAGTAGTCAACTAGCGGGCCTCTCCTACAATGAGCAGTTCTTC
CDR3: CASSQLAGLSYNEQFF
size: .
J: TRBJ2-1
V: TRBV19
length: 16
D: TRBD2

DNA: TGTGCCAGCAGCCCTAGGACAGAAGCTTTCTTT
CDR3: CASSPRTEAFF
size: .
J: TRBJ1-1
V: TRBV6-6
length: 11
D: .

DNA: TGTGCCAGTAGTGGCCTGACTAGCCAAATAAACAATGAGCAGTTCTTC
CDR3: CASSGLTSQINNEQFF
size: .
J: TRBJ2-1
V: TRBV19
length: 16
D: TRBD2

DNA: TGTGCCAGCAGCTTAATTGTGGGAGTCTCCTACAATGAGCAGTTCTTC
CDR3: CASSLIVGVSYNEQFF
size: few
J: TRBJ2-1
V: TRBV11-2
length: 16
D: .

DNA: TGCGCCAGCAGCCAACACCTCAACAGGGGCCGGGCTAACTATGGCTACACCTTC
CDR3: CASSQHLNRGRANYGYTF
size: .
J: TRBJ1-2
V: TRBV4-1
length: 18
D: TRBD1

DNA: TGTGCCAGCAGCCGAGGGGACAGGACGTTCTCTGGGGCCAACGTCCTGACTTTC
CDR3: CASSRGDRTFSGANVLTF
size: few
J: TRBJ2-6
V: TRBV5-4
length: 18
D: TRBD1

DNA: TGTGCCAGCAGCTCCGACACCCGCACCGGGGAGCTGTTTTTT
CDR3: CASSSDTRTGELFF
size: .
J: TRBJ2-2
V: TRBV6-4
length: 14
D: .

DNA: TGTGCCTGGTCCGCAGGGGGGTCCGGGGAGACCCAGTACTTC
CDR3: CAWSAGGSGETQYF
size: .
J: TRBJ2-5
V: TRBV30
length: 14
D: .

DNA: TGCAGCGTTGAAGAGGACAGGGTTTGGGAGACCCAGTACTTC
CDR3: CSVEEDRVWETQYF
size: .
J: TRBJ2-5
V: TRBV29-1
length: 14
D: TRBD1

DNA: TGTGCCAGCACTAGCGGGGGGTTCTCCTACGAGCAGTACTTC
CDR3: CASTSGGFSYEQYF
size: .
J: TRBJ2-7
V: TRBV28
length: 14
D: TRBD2

DNA: TGTGCCAGCAGTGACCGTTTTGGCCAGCCCCAGCATTTT
CDR3: CASSDRFGQPQHF
size: .
J: TRBJ1-5
V: TRBV6-1
length: 13
D: .

DNA: TGTGCCAGCAGTTTAGCTAGTTGGAATGAGCAGTTCTTC
CDR3: CASSLASWNEQFF
size: .
J: TRBJ2-1
V: TRBV27
length: 13
D: .

DNA: TGTGCCAGCAGCTCATCAGGGTTCTATGGCTACACCTTC
CDR3: CASSSSGFYGYTF
size: .
J: TRBJ1-2
V: TRBV7-2
length: 13
D: .

DNA: TGTGCCAGCGGGGGGGACGTGAAATCCGACGAGCAGTACTTC
CDR3: CASGGDVKSDEQYF
size: .
J: TRBJ2-7
V: TRBV9
length: 14
D: TRBD2

DNA: TGTGCCAGTAGTGAGGTCCGGGAAAAACTGTTTTTT
CDR3: CASSEVREKLFF
size: .
J: TRBJ1-4
V: TRBV19
length: 12
D: .

DNA: TGTGCCAGTAGTACCCGGGACAGATACTCTGGAAACACCATATATTTT
CDR3: CASSTRDRYSGNTIYF
size: .
J: TRBJ1-3
V: TRBV19
length: 16
D: TRBD1